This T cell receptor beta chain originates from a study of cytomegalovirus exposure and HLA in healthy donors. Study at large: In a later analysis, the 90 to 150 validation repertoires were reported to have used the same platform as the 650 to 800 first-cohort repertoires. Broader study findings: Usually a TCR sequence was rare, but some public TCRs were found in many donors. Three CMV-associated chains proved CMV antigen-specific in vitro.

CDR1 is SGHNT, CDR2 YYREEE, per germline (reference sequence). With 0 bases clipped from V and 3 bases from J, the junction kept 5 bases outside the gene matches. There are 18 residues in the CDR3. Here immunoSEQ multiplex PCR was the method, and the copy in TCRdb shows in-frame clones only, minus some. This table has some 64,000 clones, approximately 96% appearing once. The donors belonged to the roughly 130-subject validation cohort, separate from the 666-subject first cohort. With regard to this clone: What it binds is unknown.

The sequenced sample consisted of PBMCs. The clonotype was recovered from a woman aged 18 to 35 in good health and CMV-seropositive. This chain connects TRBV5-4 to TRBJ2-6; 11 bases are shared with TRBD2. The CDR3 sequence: CASSLASGRWSGANVLTF. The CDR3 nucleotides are TGTGCCAGCAGCTTGGCTAGCGGGAGGTGGAGTGGGGCCAACGTCCTGACTTTC.